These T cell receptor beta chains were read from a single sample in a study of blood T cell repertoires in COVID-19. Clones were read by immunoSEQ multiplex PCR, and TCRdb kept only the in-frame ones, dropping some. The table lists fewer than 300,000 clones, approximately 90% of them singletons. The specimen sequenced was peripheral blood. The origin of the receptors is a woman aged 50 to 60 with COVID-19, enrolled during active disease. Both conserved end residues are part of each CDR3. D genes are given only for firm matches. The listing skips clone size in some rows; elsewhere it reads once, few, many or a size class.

CASSDRDSQPQHF	TGCGCCAGCTCCGACAGGGATTCACAGCCCCAGCATTTT	TRBD1	TRBV4-1	-	TRBJ1-5
CASSLPRERFSSYNSPLHF	TGTGCCAGCAGCCTACCTCGGGAACGATTTAGCTCCTATAATTCACCCCTCCACTTT	-	TRBV3-1/TRBV3-2	-	TRBJ1-6
CATRGGNTGELFF	TGTGCCACCCGGGGAGGGAACACCGGGGAGCTGTTTTTT	-	TRBV19	-	TRBJ2-2
CASSQARGNSEKLFF	TGTGCCAGCAGCCAAGCAAGGGGAAACTCTGAAAAACTGTTTTTT	-	TRBV3-1/TRBV3-2	-	TRBJ1-4
CASTPGGGLSYEQYF	TGCGCCAGCACTCCCGGCGGCGGACTCTCCTACGAGCAGTACTTC	-	TRBV5-1	-	TRBJ2-7
CAWTPGSLGIRETQYF	TGTGCCTGGACCCCCGGGAGCCTCGGTATACGAGAGACCCAGTACTTC	-	TRBV30	-	TRBJ2-5
CASSTTGGLETQYF	TGTGCCAGTAGCACGACAGGGGGCTTGGAGACCCAGTACTTC	TRBD1	TRBV19	-	TRBJ2-5
CASSPPVRGQTYEQYF	TGTGCCAGCTCACCACCGGTAAGGGGACAGACCTACGAGCAGTACTTC	TRBD1	TRBV18	-	TRBJ2-7
CASTPGGGRSTYEQYF	TGTGCCAGTACCCCCGGGGGGGGCCGCTCCACTTACGAGCAGTACTTC	TRBD2	TRBV19	-	TRBJ2-7
CASSREAERFVGELFF	TGTGCCAGCAGCCGAGAGGCCGAGAGGTTCGTCGGGGAGCTGTTTTTT	-	TRBV5-8	-	TRBJ2-2
CASSLRSGQSYPGNPEGLYGYTF	TGTGCCAGCAGCTTAAGGTCCGGGCAGAGCTACCCCGGTAACCCCGAAGGACTCTATGGCTACACCTTC	-	TRBV7-3	-	TRBJ1-2
CASSLGRATNEKLFF	TGCGCCAGCAGCCTCGGGAGAGCGACTAATGAAAAACTGTTTTTT	-	TRBV4-1	-	TRBJ1-4
CSVVGGVFGETQYF	TGCAGCGTTGTCGGGGGGGTTTTTGGGGAGACCCAGTACTTC	TRBD2	TRBV29-1	-	TRBJ2-5
CASSLRGAGNTIYF	TGTGCCAGCAGCCTCAGGGGTGCTGGAAACACCATATATTTT	-	TRBV3-1/TRBV3-2	-	TRBJ1-3
CASSGSTGGGNQPQHF	TGTGCCAGCAGTGGGTCCACAGGGGGAGGCAATCAGCCCCAGCATTTT	TRBD1	TRBV2	few	TRBJ1-5
CASSRAPGTGGAYGYTF	TGTGCCAGTAGCAGGGCTCCTGGGACAGGGGGTGCCTATGGCTACACCTTC	TRBD1	TRBV19	-	TRBJ1-2
CASSPRLAGRQETQYF	TGTGCCAGCAGCCCCAGACTAGCAGGCCGACAAGAGACCCAGTACTTC	TRBD2	TRBV11-3	once	TRBJ2-5
CASSVGSRGETQYF	TGTGCCAGCAGCGTAGGTAGTAGGGGAGAGACCCAGTACTTC	-	TRBV9	-	TRBJ2-5
CASTIGAGTSVYEQYF	TGTGCCAGCACCATAGGCGCTGGGACATCAGTCTACGAGCAGTACTTC	-	TRBV21-1	-	TRBJ2-7
CSVRQAGVHYEQYF	TGCAGCGTTCGACAGGCCGGAGTTCACTACGAGCAGTACTTC	-	TRBV29-1	-	TRBJ2-7
CASSFSGEGPNEQFF	TGCGCCAGCAGCTTTTCTGGGGAGGGCCCCAATGAGCAGTTCTTC	TRBD2	TRBV5-1	-	TRBJ2-1
CATSREAGGSYEQYF	TGTGCCACCAGCAGAGAGGCAGGGGGTTCCTACGAGCAGTACTTC	TRBD1	TRBV15	-	TRBJ2-7
CASSHRGAKNTEAFF	TGCGCCAGCAGCCACCGGGGGGCCAAGAACACTGAAGCTTTCTTT	-	TRBV4-1	-	TRBJ1-1
CASSQEVGTLNTEAFF	TGTGCCAGCAGCCAAGAAGTCGGGACACTTAACACTGAAGCTTTCTTT	-	TRBV3-1/TRBV3-2	-	TRBJ1-1
CASSGQYAYNEQFF	TGTGCCAGCAGCGGACAGTACGCCTACAATGAGCAGTTCTTC	-	TRBV6-5	-	TRBJ2-1
CASSLDRIGGRIYEQYF	TGTGCCAGCAGCTTAGACCGGATAGGCGGGAGAATCTACGAGCAGTACTTC	TRBD2	TRBV11-2	-	TRBJ2-7
CASSVATASGTSGRTRTDTQYF	TGTGCCAGCAGCGTAGCTACAGCTTCCGGGACTAGCGGGAGGACCCGCACAGATACGCAGTATTTT	TRBD2	TRBV9	-	TRBJ2-3
CASSYKTGGQETQYF	TGTGCCAGCAGTTACAAAACAGGGGGACAAGAGACCCAGTACTTC	TRBD1	TRBV6-6	-	TRBJ2-5
CASSLLGGSWTDTQYF	TGTGCCAGCAGTTTGCTCGGCGGGAGCTGGACAGATACGCAGTATTTT	TRBD2	TRBV6-2/TRBV6-3	-	TRBJ2-3
CASSKPGTRVTETQYF	TGTGCCAGCTCAAAACCCGGGACTAGAGTTACAGAGACCCAGTACTTC	TRBD2	TRBV18	-	TRBJ2-5
CASSFAFLQGIYEQYF	TGTGCCAGCAGTTTTGCCTTCTTACAGGGGATCTACGAGCAGTACTTC	TRBD1	TRBV28	-	TRBJ2-7
CASSLTFPPTGKRSYEQYF	TGTGCCAGCAGTTTAACTTTCCCACCAACAGGGAAGAGGTCCTACGAGCAGTACTTC	-	TRBV27	-	TRBJ2-7
CASSKRQTTQETQYF	TGTGCCAGCAGCAAGAGACAGACGACACAAGAGACCCAGTACTTC	-	TRBV5-8	-	TRBJ2-5
CASSLMNRDGETQYF	TGTGCCAGCAGCTTAATGAACAGGGACGGAGAGACCCAGTACTTC	-	TRBV7-3	-	TRBJ2-5
CASSLSRGWTLHF	TGTGCCAGCAGCCTCTCCCGGGGGTGGACCCTCCACTTT	-	TRBV4-2	once	TRBJ1-6
CASSLGAPGVLDEQYF	TGTGCCAGCAGCTTGGGGGCGCCAGGGGTTTTGGACGAGCAGTACTTC	-	TRBV7-6	-	TRBJ2-7
CASSQDSGANVLTF	TGTGCCAGCAGCCAAGATTCAGGGGCCAACGTCCTGACTTTC	-	TRBV3-1/TRBV3-2	-	TRBJ2-6
CASHFSANYGYTF	TGCGCCAGCCACTTCTCGGCTAACTATGGCTACACCTTC	-	TRBV10-2	-	TRBJ1-2
CASSAGGRLNTEAFF	TGTGCCAGCAGCGCCGGGGGACGGTTGAACACTGAAGCTTTCTTT	-	TRBV9	-	TRBJ1-1
CASGFRLAGANEQFF	TGTGCTAGTGGTTTCCGACTAGCGGGAGCCAATGAGCAGTTCTTC	TRBD2	TRBV12-5	-	TRBJ2-1
CASSPAWTSGLKSYNEQFF	TGTGCCAGCAGCCCAGCATGGACTAGCGGGCTGAAGTCCTACAATGAGCAGTTCTTC	TRBD2	TRBV7-6	-	TRBJ2-1
CASSLLGGGQVGNEQFF	TGTGCCAGCAGCCTCCTAGGTGGGGGACAGGTTGGTAATGAGCAGTTCTTC	TRBD1	TRBV28	-	TRBJ2-1
CASSPITGSTDTQYF	TGTGCCAGTAGCCCCATCACAGGGAGCACAGATACGCAGTATTTT	-	TRBV19	-	TRBJ2-3
CSVLQFGGNTGELFF	TGCAGCGTCCTACAATTCGGGGGAAACACCGGGGAGCTGTTTTTT	-	TRBV29-1	once	TRBJ2-2
CASSPGRGSTEAFF	TGTGCCAGCAGCCCGGGACGGGGGAGCACTGAAGCTTTCTTT	-	TRBV7-2	-	TRBJ1-1
CASSSDRATQPQHF	TGTGCCAGTAGCAGCGACAGGGCGACTCAGCCCCAGCATTTT	TRBD1	TRBV19	-	TRBJ1-5
CASSSGQLAGTDTQYF	TGCGCCAGCAGTTCTGGCCAACTAGCGGGGACAGATACGCAGTATTTT	TRBD2	TRBV5-1	-	TRBJ2-3
CASSETSGINNEQFF	TGTGCCAGCAGCGAGACTAGCGGGATTAACAATGAGCAGTTCTTC	TRBD2	TRBV13	-	TRBJ2-1
CASSPRGLAVSNTEAFF	TGTGCCAGCAGTCCCCGTGGCTTGGCAGTTTCCAACACTGAAGCTTTCTTT	-	TRBV27	-	TRBJ1-1
CASPGQIYEQYF	TGTGCCAGCCCGGGACAGATCTACGAGCAGTACTTC	TRBD1	TRBV2	-	TRBJ2-7
CAWSAGGNEKLFF	TGTGCCTGGAGTGCAGGGGGTAACGAAAAACTGTTTTTT	TRBD1	TRBV30	-	TRBJ1-4
CASSTRVDVRGRNIQYF	TGTGCCAGTAGTACCAGGGTGGATGTGCGGGGGCGAAACATTCAGTACTTC	-	TRBV19	-	TRBJ2-4